A single sample gave rise to the 23 T cell receptor beta chains below, sequenced in a study of blood T cell repertoires in COVID-19. Some clones are missing from TCRdb's copy, which holds only in-frame ones; the method was immunoSEQ multiplex PCR. The data contain 13,000 or so clones, roughly 93% of them singletons. Sequenced: peripheral blood. The receptors stem from a human donor in a cohort sampled during active COVID-19.

The chain employs TRBV20-1 and TRBJ2-1; 8 positions match TRBD2. Per germline, CDR1 DFQATT and CDR2 SNEGSKA (reference sequence). The CDR3 is 15 residues long. The ends lost 3 bases at V and 2 bases at J; junction bases unmatched: 6. CDR3 sequence: CSASRGSGTYNEQFF. CDR3 in DNA: TGCAGTGCTAGTCGGGGTAGCGGGACCTACAATGAGCAGTTCTTC.

J is TRBJ1-2 and V is TRBV28; 10 bases line up with TRBD1. The V segment lost 2 bases and the J segment 4 bases; nucleotides outside the gene matches: 10. Germline V CDR1 and CDR2: MDHEN, SYDVKM. The CDR3 is 17 residues long. The CDR3 DNA is TGTGCCAGCAGTTTAATGGGACAGGGGAGGTCATCCTATGGCTACACCTTC. Its protein is CASSLMGQGRSSYGYTF.

The V and J genes are TRBV7-9 and TRBJ1-5, with D uncertain. V lost 5 bases and J 3 bases, leaving 11 bases between the germline ends. The CDR3 is made up of 14 amino acids. Germline V gives CDR1 SEHNR, CDR2 FQNEAQ (reference sequence). This CDR3 is CASSPDGNNQPQHF. The CDR3 DNA reads TGTGCCAGCAGCCCTGACGGGAACAATCAGCCCCAGCATTTT.

The chain uses TRBV12-3 or TRBV12-4 and TRBJ1-5; a weak D match, TRBD1 (5 bases). V gave up 4 bases and J gave up 4 bases, with 8 bases separating them. The CDR3 consists of 13 residues. DNA for the CDR3: TGTGCCAGCAGTTCAGGGAGGAATCAGCCCCAGCATTTT. Translated: CASSSGRNQPQHF.

This chain links TRBV18 with TRBJ1-3, with D perhaps matching TRBD1 (6 bases). V gave up 2 bases and J gave up 2 bases, with 19 bases separating them. The CDR3 is made up of 18 amino acids. CDR1 is KGHSH and CDR2 is LQKENI in the germline V gene. The CDR3 DNA is TGTGCCAGCTCACCAAGCTTGGGGATTACAGGGACTGGAAACACCATATATTTT. Amino acid sequence: CASSPSLGITGTGNTIYF.

This chain uses TRBV5-1 with TRBJ1-2; TRBD1 aligns across 9 bases. Trimming removed 0 bases from V and 4 bases from J; junction bases left unmatched: 4. In germline, CDR1 is SGHRS, CDR2 YFSETQ. The CDR3 is 15 amino acids. This chain's CDR3 is CASSLDTGGSYGYTF. Here the CDR3 DNA reads TGCGCCAGCAGCTTGGATACAGGGGGCAGCTATGGCTACACCTTC.

This rearrangement joins TRBV2 to TRBJ1-5; D is unresolved. From germline, CDR1 is SNHLY and CDR2 FYNNEI. V gave up 8 bases and J gave up 3 bases, with 17 bases separating them. There are 15 residues in the CDR3. In DNA, the CDR3 is TGTGCCAGCTGTATCAATTACAGTCCCAATCAGCCCCAGCATTTT. The encoded protein is CASCINYSPNQPQHF.

J is TRBJ2-3 and V is TRBV6-1; TRBD2 agrees at 9 bases. The CDR3 loop spans 15 amino acids. Trimming cost V 3 bases and J 5 bases; bases outside gene matches: 6. Germline V lookup: CDR1 MNHNS, CDR2 SASEGT. CDR3 nucleotides: TGTGCCAGCAGTGATGTCGGTAGCGGGAGAGATACGCAGTATTTT. Its protein is CASSDVGSGRDTQYF.

The gene calls are TRBV28 and TRBJ1-5; 9 bases align to TRBD1. Looked up from germline, CDR1 is MDHEN and CDR2 is SYDVKM. V lost 5 bases and J lost 7; bases outside the gene matches: 18. The CDR3 extends over 18 amino acids. The CDR3 sequence: CASSPYVHAGQGTQPQHF. The CDR3 region has the DNA TGTGCCAGCAGTCCATACGTCCATGCAGGACAGGGGACGCAGCCCCAGCATTTT.

This chain links TRBV28 with TRBJ2-3; D is perhaps TRBD1 (6 bases). This CDR3 has 13 amino acids. The germline V gene encodes CDR1 MDHEN and CDR2 SYDVKM. Trimming took 7 bases from V and 3 from J, leaving 11 bases between them. CDR3 bases: TGTGCCAGCACAACAGGGTTTACAGATACGCAGTATTTT. As protein: CASTTGFTDTQYF.

This rearrangement joins TRBV7-9 to TRBJ1-1; TRBD1 agrees at 10 bases. V lost 5 bases to trimming and J lost 3 bases; unmatched junction nucleotides: 6. The CDR3 runs to 15 residues. From germline, CDR1 is SEHNR and CDR2 FQNEAQ (reference sequence). CDR3 sequence: CASSPTGGAYTEAFF. As DNA, the CDR3 is TGTGCCAGCAGCCCGACAGGGGGCGCGTACACTGAAGCTTTCTTT.

The chain uses TRBV29-1 and TRBJ2-5, with D perhaps TRBD1 (5 bases). The CDR3 contains 13 residues. Germline values: CDR1 SQVTM, CDR2 ANQGSEA. V gave up 6 bases and J gave up 5 bases, with 16 bases separating them. The CDR3 nucleotides are TGCAGCGTAGAATGGGGCGCGAGGGAGACCCAGTACTTC. Protein: CSVEWGARETQYF. The full variable domain, in which reference TRBV29-1 and TRBJ2-5 provide the parts outside the CDR3, is SAVISQKPSRDICQRGTSLTIQCQVDSQVTMMFWYRQQPGQSLTLIATANQGSEATYESGFVIDKFPISRPNLTFSTLTVSNMSPEDSSIYLCSVEWGARETQYFGPGTRLLVL.

The chain joins TRBV19 to TRBJ2-5; possibly TRBD1 for D (6 bases). The germline V and J ends were trimmed by 5 bases and 2 bases, with 15 bases remaining between them. Germline loops: CDR1 LNHDA, CDR2 SQIVND (reference sequence). The CDR3 sequence is 15 residues long. CDR3 amino acids: CASSPTDRNQETQYF. As DNA, the CDR3 is TGTGCCAGTAGTCCGACGGACAGAAATCAAGAGACCCAGTACTTC.

The chain joins TRBV5-1 to TRBJ2-2; TRBD1 might be the D (5 bases). Germline V gives CDR1 SGHRS, CDR2 YFSETQ. Deletions cut 1 base from V and 3 bases from J, with 10 bases between. The CDR3 contains 15 residues. The CDR3 region is CASSLRQGDTGELFF. The CDR3 DNA is TGCGCCAGCAGCTTGCGGCAGGGTGACACCGGGGAGCTGTTTTTT.

The chain links TRBV12-2 to TRBJ2-2; TRBD2 is the table's D call and was not checked against the DNA. TRBV12-2 is a pseudogene segment. This CDR3 has 19 amino acids. CDR3 DNA: TGTGCAAGTCGCTCGCCGGCTAGGCGGGAGGACCCTAACACCGGGGAGCTGTTTTTT. This translates into CASRSPARREDPNTGELFF.

The genes are TRBV2 and TRBJ1-2, with 8 bases aligning to TRBD1. The CDR3 covers 12 residues. Germline V gene data show CDR1 as SNHLY and CDR2 as FYNNEI. The ends lost 8 bases at V and 6 bases at J; junction bases unmatched: 5. CDR3 sequence (DNA): TGTGCCAGCTCGGACAGGGTGGATGGCTACACCTTC. Protein sequence: CASSDRVDGYTF.

The rearrangement uses TRBV27 and TRBJ2-7, with 9 bases identical to TRBD1. The ends lost 5 bases at V and 4 bases at J; junction bases unmatched: 9. The CDR3 runs 15 residues. Germline-derived CDR1 and CDR2 are MNHEY and SMNVEV (reference sequence). CDR3 in DNA: TGTGCCAGCAGTCCTTACGGGACAGGGATGTACGAGCAGTACTTC. Amino acids: CASSPYGTGMYEQYF.

V usage is TRBV10-1 and J usage is TRBJ2-1, with TRBD1 matching 7 bases. The CDR3 is 16 residues long. Germline CDR1 WNHNN, CDR2 SYGVQD (reference sequence). Trimming at V came to 2 bases and at J to 3 bases, leaving 7 bases not matched to a gene. The CDR3 sequence: CASSETTRGFYNEQFF. CDR3 DNA: TGCGCCAGCAGTGAGACGACCAGGGGGTTCTACAATGAGCAGTTCTTC.

The rearrangement uses TRBV27 and TRBJ2-7, with D possibly TRBD1 on 7 matching bases. In germline, CDR1 is MNHEY, CDR2 SMNVEV (reference sequence). This CDR3 spans 17 amino acids. Between the trimmed V and J ends, which lost 5 bases and 3 bases, there was a span of 23 bases. This chain's CDR3 is CASSLVPSGGRLYEQYF. Here the CDR3 DNA reads TGTGCCAGCAGTCTAGTGCCCTCAGGGGGGCGTCTCTACGAGCAGTACTTC.

The chain employs TRBV28 and TRBJ1-2; perhaps TRBD1 as D (5 bases). Germline CDR1 reads MDHEN; CDR2 reads SYDVKM. This CDR3 contains 14 residues. V shed 5 bases and J shed 4 bases, with 14 bases lying between them. Here the CDR3 reads CASSPGGEVYGYTF. The CDR3 DNA follows: TGTGCCAGCAGTCCGGGGGGGGAGGTCTATGGCTACACCTTC.

This clone was detected once. This CDR3 is CASQGAPAGELFF. The DNA of the CDR3 is TGTGCCAGCCAAGGGGCGCCCGCCGGGGAGCTGTTTTTT. This rearrangement joins TRBV2 to TRBJ2-2, with D perhaps matching TRBD1 (5 bases). V lost 8 bases, J lost 6 bases, and 13 bases lay in between. Germline-derived CDR1 and CDR2 are SNHLY and FYNNEI. The CDR3 runs to 13 residues.

This chain joins TRBV27 and TRBJ2-3; maybe TRBD2 (5 bases). The CDR3 runs to 11 residues. Germline V gene sequence: CDR1 MNHEY, CDR2 SMNVEV (reference sequence). V lost 5 bases, J lost 7 bases, and 7 bases lay in between. CDR3 amino acids: CASSGGHTQYF. Here the CDR3 DNA reads TGTGCCAGCAGTGGAGGCCATACGCAGTATTTT.

The rearrangement joins TRBV2 to TRBJ2-1, with D possibly being TRBD2 (5 bases). Germline loops: CDR1 SNHLY, CDR2 FYNNEI. V lost 1 base and J 9 bases, leaving 13 bases between the germline ends. The CDR3 is 14 residues long. This CDR3 is CASSEGRSWGEQFF. Written as DNA, the CDR3 is TGTGCCAGCAGTGAAGGGAGGTCGTGGGGTGAGCAGTTCTTC.